The TCR beta chain described here comes from a study of cytomegalovirus exposure and HLA in healthy donors. Germline-derived CDR1 and CDR2 are LNHNV and YYDKDF (reference sequence). Trimming stripped 0 bases from V and 4 bases from J, with 10 bases between. The CDR3 consists of 15 residues. The method was immunoSEQ multiplex PCR; TCRdb's version includes in-frame clones alone and lacks a portion of them. The sample includes about 150,000 clones, nearly 90% seen only once; the top ten take 8% to 9.5%. The chain joins TRBV15 to TRBJ2-4; D perhaps matches TRBD2 (6 bases). The receptor was isolated from a woman younger than 35 in good health and CMV-seropositive. The sequenced sample consisted of PBMCs. The CDR3 nucleotides are TGTGCCACCAGCAGAGAGGGGGGAGTTAAAAACATTCAGTACTTC. Protein sequence: CATSREGGVKNIQYF.